This is a list of T cell receptor beta chains from one sample in a study of cytomegalovirus exposure and HLA in healthy donors. Assay used: immunoSEQ multiplex PCR; TCRdb lists only in-frame clones, some missing. This sample has under 200,000 clones, with 84% found just once. The material sequenced was PBMCs. The receptors stem from a man aged 50-59 years in good health and CMV-seropositive. Each CDR3 is given with its conserved first and last residue. Each record gives: J gene, D gene, clone size, V gene, CDR3 DNA, CDR3 protein. The D gene is left open where the match is weak. Expanded clones get a size class; other rows say once, few or many, or leave the size out.

TRBJ1-1,NA,NA,TRBV7-3,TGTGCCAGCAGCTCCGCAGAGAACACTGAAGCTTTCTTT,CASSSAENTEAFF
TRBJ1-5,NA,few,TRBV15,TGTGCCAGCAGCGGGAGAAATCAGCCCCAGCATTTT,CASSGRNQPQHF
TRBJ2-3,TRBD2,NA,TRBV6-5,TGTGCCAGCAGTTACCGGGCGGGAGCCACAGATACGCAGTATTTT,CASSYRAGATDTQYF
TRBJ2-1,TRBD2,NA,TRBV7-3,TGTGCCAGCAGGACTAGCGGGTCGGTGAATGAGCAGTTCTTC,CASRTSGSVNEQFF
TRBJ2-1,TRBD2,NA,TRBV30,TGTGCCTGGACCGGGGGACTAGCGGGAGGCTCCTACAATGAGCAGTTCTTC,CAWTGGLAGGSYNEQFF
TRBJ1-1,NA,NA,TRBV29-1,TGCAGCGTTAAAGGGCTTAACACTGAAGCTTTCTTT,CSVKGLNTEAFF
TRBJ2-1,NA,NA,TRBV7-3,TGTGCCAGCAGCTTGTTAGAAAGTGAGAGTAAGAAGTTCTTC,CASSLLESESKKFF
TRBJ2-7,TRBD2,once,TRBV6-1,TGTGCCAGCAGTGCCAATACCAAAGCGGGGGCTCGAAATCGCTACGAGCAGTACTTC,CASSANTKAGARNRYEQYF
TRBJ1-1,NA,few,TRBV20-1,TGCAGTGCTAGTCCTTATGAAGCTTTCTTT,CSASPYEAFF
TRBJ1-2,NA,NA,TRBV19,TGTGCCAGTAGTCTAGGGTCAGTCTATGGCTACACCTTC,CASSLGSVYGYTF
TRBJ1-5,TRBD1,NA,TRBV28,TGTGCCGGACAGGGGGGGGGCAATCAGCCCCAGCATTTT,CAGQGGGNQPQHF
TRBJ1-5,NA,NA,TRBV6-6,TGTGCCAGCAGCCCGGGGAGCAATCAGCCCCAGCATTTT,CASSPGSNQPQHF
TRBJ1-4,TRBD1,once,TRBV5-5,TGTGCCAGCAGCTTGGCCGTAGGACAGGGGGCTAGTGAAAAACTGTTTTTT,CASSLAVGQGASEKLFF
TRBJ1-6,NA,NA,TRBV11-3,TGTGCCAGCAGCTTTCAGGATAACTTAAATTCACCCCTCCACTTT,CASSFQDNLNSPLHF
TRBJ1-2,NA,NA,TRBV5-1,TGCGCCAGCAGCCCCAGGACAGATAACTATGGCTACACCTTC,CASSPRTDNYGYTF
TRBJ1-2,NA,NA,TRBV28,TGTGCCAGCAGTTTCGGGGGTCGGGGCTACACCTTC,CASSFGGRGYTF